Below, one TCR beta chain is given with its context. V gave up 7 bases and J gave up 4 bases, with 20 bases separating them. Germline values: CDR1 SQVTM, CDR2 ANQGSEA. There are 14 residues in the CDR3. The data were obtained in a study of CD8 T cells in Susac syndrome. Reverse transcription of roughly 0.5 to 1 ug RNA was performed with random hexamers. A single record per CDR3 protein comes from TCRdb applying MiXCR to the immunoSEQ multiplex PCR reads. The table has under 200,000 distinct CDR3 sequences, around 95% seen once. The sequenced sample was CD4+ T cells from PBMCs. The TCR was taken from a human donor in good health. J is TRBJ2-7 and V is TRBV29-1; D remains ambiguous. As DNA, the CDR3 is TGCAGCGCCAGGACGATGGATTCCTTATACGAGCAGTACTTC. Residues: CSARTMDSLYEQYF.